Listed below are T cell receptor beta chains from one sample, sequenced in a study of shared clonotypes between healthy human individuals. TCRdb keeps only in-frame clones here, not all; method: immunoSEQ multiplex PCR. Of over 950,000 clones detected, about 72% appear once; the ten largest clones hold 0.89%. The specimen was memory CD4+ T cells from PBMCs. These receptor sequences come from a man between 18 and 35 years old in good health. Some clones in this sample may be carry-over from other donors' samples. The CDR3 runs from the conserved cysteine through the conserved F or W. Each record gives: clone size, J gene, V gene, D gene, CDR3 protein, CDR3 DNA. The D gene is left open where the match is weak. Size tells how often a clone was seen (once, few, many) or the class of an expanded clone, and some rows leave it out.

. TRBJ2-7 TRBV4-3 . CASSQGGGGGLYEQYF TGCGCCAGCAGCCAAGGGGGTGGGGGAGGATTGTACGAGCAGTACTTC
. TRBJ2-5 TRBV13 . CASSLAQASETQYF TGTGCCAGCAGCTTAGCCCAAGCGTCGGAGACCCAGTACTTC
. TRBJ2-2 TRBV7-3 TRBD2 CASSLTSGSGTGELFF TGTGCCAGCAGCTTAACTAGCGGGAGCGGCACCGGGGAGCTGTTTTTT
many TRBJ1-2 TRBV7-8 . CASSPEAGYGYTF TGTGCCAGCAGCCCGGAAGCAGGCTATGGCTACACCTTC
. TRBJ1-3 TRBV2 . CASSTASGNTIYF TGTGCCAGCAGTACAGCTTCTGGAAACACCATATATTTT
many TRBJ1-2 TRBV28 . CASSFRGFYGYTF TGTGCCAGCAGTTTTAGGGGCTTTTATGGCTACACCTTC
. TRBJ1-2 TRBV2 . CASSPEGRAGYTF TGTGCCAGCAGTCCCGAGGGCAGGGCTGGCTACACCTTC
. TRBJ1-2 TRBV29-1 . CSVARANYGYTF TGCAGCGTTGCCCGGGCCAACTATGGCTACACCTTC
. TRBJ2-6 TRBV29-1 TRBD2 CSVGLAYGANVLTF TGCAGCGTGGGACTAGCATATGGGGCCAACGTCCTGACTTTC
. TRBJ2-5 TRBV7-9 TRBD2 CASSQIPGGRRTQYF TGTGCCAGCAGCCAGATTCCGGGAGGAAGGAGGACCCAGTACTTC
once TRBJ2-1 TRBV4-1 . CASSRAGFSYNEQFF TGCGCCAGCAGCCGGGCGGGCTTTTCCTACAATGAGCAGTTCTTC
once TRBJ2-7 TRBV11-1 TRBD1 CASSLAGTGNYEQYF TGTGCCAGCAGCTTAGCCGGGACAGGGAACTACGAGCAGTACTTC
few TRBJ2-5 TRBV7-2 . CASTYRVRETQYF TGTGCCAGCACCTACAGGGTTAGGGAGACCCAGTACTTC
once TRBJ1-1 TRBV10-3 TRBD1 CAIRTGLNTEAFF TGTGCCATCAGGACAGGGTTGAACACTGAAGCTTTCTTT
. TRBJ1-2 TRBV29-1 TRBD1 CSVPGPGQHYGYTF TGCAGCGTTCCTGGCCCGGGACAGCACTATGGCTACACCTTC
. TRBJ1-2 TRBV10-3 . CAISEPGAGGYTF TGTGCCATCAGTGAGCCGGGGGCCGGTGGCTACACCTTC
. TRBJ2-3 TRBV5-1 . CASSPEVGTDTQYF TGCGCCAGCAGCCCGGAGGTCGGCACAGATACGCAGTATTTT
many TRBJ2-7 TRBV5-4 . CASTPGVAATYEQYF TGTGCCAGCACCCCCGGGGTAGCGGCCACCTACGAGCAGTACTTC
. TRBJ1-4 TRBV5-1 TRBD1 CASSAGQGGEKLFF TGCGCCAGCAGCGCTGGACAGGGGGGTGAAAAACTGTTTTTT
. TRBJ2-1 TRBV10-3 TRBD1 CAISRQGSSYNEQFF TGTGCCATCAGTCGACAGGGGAGCTCCTACAATGAGCAGTTCTTC
. TRBJ2-7 TRBV7-2 . CASSLLGSGLSYEQYF TGTGCCAGCAGCCTTTTGGGGAGCGGGCTCTCCTACGAGCAGTACTTC
once TRBJ2-1 TRBV27 TRBD2 CASSDHPRGLAGEHNEQFF TGTGCCAGCAGTGACCATCCCCGGGGACTAGCGGGAGAACACAATGAGCAGTTCTTC
few TRBJ2-3 TRBV4-3 TRBD2 CASSQGNPGLAGFADTQYF TGCGCCAGCAGCCAAGGCAACCCGGGACTAGCGGGATTCGCAGATACGCAGTATTTT
. TRBJ1-4 TRBV9 . CASSEVAVGEKLFF TGTGCCAGCAGCGAGGTTGCCGTTGGGGAAAAACTGTTTTTT
. TRBJ2-7 TRBV11-2 TRBD2 CASSFAGGHEQYF TGTGCCAGCAGCTTCGCGGGAGGGCATGAGCAGTACTTC
. TRBJ1-5 TRBV28 TRBD1 CASTIMGTGASNQPQHF TGTGCCAGCACCATTATGGGGACAGGGGCTAGCAATCAGCCCCAGCATTTT
. TRBJ2-7 TRBV28 . CASSLFAGVGYF TGTGCCAGCAGTTTATTCGCCGGGGTAGGGTACTTC